This T cell receptor (beta chain) derives from a study of blood T cell repertoires in COVID-19. Produced via immunoSEQ multiplex PCR; TCRdb's table is partial and in-frame only. This sample yields about 210,000 clones, of which 92% are seen a single time; approximately 1.2% belongs to the top ten. The CDR3 spans 14 residues. Germline trimming cut 4 bases from V and 4 bases from J; bases unmatched to any gene: 3. The germline CDR1 and CDR2 sequences are MDHEN and SYDVKM. This clonotype originated in a man aged 25 to 45 with acute or convalescent COVID-19. The sequenced sample was peripheral blood. V and J are TRBV28 and TRBJ1-4; 7 bases are shared with TRBD1. CDR3: CASSSGTVNEKLFF. As DNA, the CDR3 is TGTGCCAGCAGTTCCGGGACAGTTAATGAAAAACTGTTTTTT.